The 32 T cell receptor beta chains below come from one sample, sequenced in a study of monozygotic twins with inflammatory bowel disease. TCRdb re-called the 5' RACE reads and gives one entry per CDR3 protein, without DNA. The sample features fewer than 450,000 distinct CDR3 sequences, with around 2.6% in its top ten. The sequenced material came from blood. The receptors were gathered from a human donor with ulcerative colitis or Crohn's disease, or a healthy co-twin of an affected twin (not recorded which).

The chain uses TRBV12-3 or TRBV12-4 and TRBJ2-2; TCRdb lists TRBD1, though no DNA is available to test this call. This CDR3 has 13 amino acids. The CDR3 reads CASRGTGIGELFF.

The CDR3: CASTRLWTYYEQYF. The chain carries TRBV23-1 and TRBJ2-7. TRBV23-1 carries the ORF label, with uncertain function. The CDR3 has 14 residues.

This rearrangement joins TRBV4-3 to TRBJ2-1; the D call from TCRdb, TRBD2, cannot be confirmed without DNA. There are 14 residues in the CDR3. CDR1 is LGHNA, CDR2 YSLEER, per germline. The chain's CDR3 is CASSASGGGDEQFF.

The V gene is TRBV28, the J gene TRBJ2-3. This CDR3 spans 14 amino acids. CDR1 is MDHEN, CDR2 SYDVKM, per germline. The CDR3 protein is CASSLIRFADTQYF.

The chain employs TRBV10-3 and TRBJ2-7. The CDR3 is made up of 14 amino acids. Germline V gene lookup returns CDR1 ENHRY and CDR2 SYGVKD. CDR3 loop: CAITAGVASYEQYF.

V is TRBV6-5 and J is TRBJ1-5. The CDR3 contains 14 residues. CDR1 and CDR2 (germline): MNHEY, SVGAGI. The CDR3 sequence is CASSYRGVNQPQHF.

This CDR3 reads CASSQDMGGGEPQHF. This chain joins TRBV4-2 and TRBJ1-5; TCRdb gives TRBD1 as the D gene, but with no DNA this cannot be confirmed. Germline values: CDR1 LGHNA, CDR2 YNFKEQ. This CDR3 spans 15 amino acids.

This CDR3 is CASSQNPSGLVSYEQYF. The chain carries TRBV6-2 or TRBV6-3 and TRBJ2-7; TCRdb's D call, TRBD2, is unchecked because there is no DNA. Germline V gene data show CDR1 as MNHEY and CDR2 as SVGEGT. This CDR3 is 17 amino acids long.

CDR3 residues: CASSPYSGTGNTGELFF. This rearrangement joins TRBV19 to TRBJ2-2; TCRdb designates TRBD1, a call that cannot be tested without DNA. Germline values: CDR1 LNHDA, CDR2 SQIVND (reference sequence). The CDR3 has 17 amino acids. Looking up the rest from reference TRBV19 and TRBJ2-2 gives the full variable domain: DGGITQSPKYLFRKEGQNVTLSCEQNLNHDAMYWYRQDPGQGLRLIYYSQIVNDFQKGDIAEGYSVSREKKESFPLTVTSAQKNPTAFYLCASSPYSGTGNTGELFFGEGSRLTVL.

The chain combines TRBV29-1 with TRBJ2-5; the TCRdb call, TRBD1, lacks DNA for checking. Germline V gene lookup returns CDR1 SQVTM and CDR2 ANQGSEA. The CDR3 spans 13 residues. The CDR3 is CSARGTDQETQYF.

This chain connects TRBV7-2 to TRBJ2-7; the D gene TCRdb calls, TRBD1, cannot be checked with no DNA. This CDR3 region has 15 residues. Per the germline V gene, CDR1 is SGHTA and CDR2 is FQGNSA. CDR3 sequence reads: CASSQTRGLTYEQYF.

V is TRBV5-5 and J is TRBJ2-2. The length of the CDR3 is 17 residues. Germline V gives CDR1 SGHKS, CDR2 YYEKEE (reference sequence). CDR3 amino acids: CASSLGLETTTTGELFF.

V usage is TRBV4-1 and J usage is TRBJ2-5; the D call of TRBD2 rests on TCRdb alone, since no DNA is present to check it. Looked up from germline, CDR1 is MGHRA and CDR2 is YSYEKL. This CDR3 region has 16 residues. Here the CDR3 reads CASSRTREGSRETQYF.

The chain combines TRBV13 with TRBJ2-3. Germline V gene data show CDR1 as PRHDT and CDR2 as FYEKMQ (reference sequence). This CDR3 is 12 amino acids long. The CDR3 spells CASNSVDNTQYF.

The chain carries TRBV5-6 and TRBJ1-2. The CDR3 totals 16 residues. Germline V gene data show CDR1 as SGHDT and CDR2 as YYEEEE. CDR3: CASSSIVRGRAYGYTF.

The chain recombines TRBV4-1 with TRBJ1-1; TCRdb's assignment of TRBD1 cannot be checked, as there is no DNA. This CDR3 has 15 amino acids. Germline assignment: CDR1 MGHRA and CDR2 YSYEKL. CDR3 in amino acids: CASSQATGGITEAFF.

CDR3 amino acids: CAWREPYGGQGKTGANVLTF. This chain joins TRBV30 and TRBJ2-6; the TCRdb call, TRBD1, lacks DNA for checking. Germline V gene sequence: CDR1 GTSNPN, CDR2 SVGIG (reference sequence). The CDR3 covers 20 residues.

This rearrangement joins TRBV11-2 to TRBJ2-6. Looked up from germline, CDR1 is SGHAT and CDR2 is FQNNGV. This CDR3 spans 15 amino acids. The CDR3: CASSLAVWGANVLTF.

The chain joins TRBV5-1 to TRBJ1-3. From germline, CDR1 is SGHRS and CDR2 YFSETQ. This CDR3 is 14 amino acids long. CDR3: CASSLEVSGNTIYF.

This chain links TRBV6-5 with TRBJ2-7; absent DNA, TCRdb's TRBD2 call cannot be checked. Germline V CDR1 and CDR2: MNHEY, SVGAGI. The CDR3 sequence is 15 residues long. The CDR3 is CASSYSRTVSYEQYF.

The chain joins TRBV12-3 or TRBV12-4 to TRBJ2-7; the TCRdb D gene call, TRBD1, has no DNA to confirm it. The CDR3 spans 17 residues. CDR3: CASRLGDRGKSNYEQYF.

J is TRBJ2-3 and V is TRBV6-4; TCRdb's assignment of TRBD1 cannot be checked, as there is no DNA. Germline V gives CDR1 MRHNA, CDR2 SNTAGT. This CDR3 comprises 14 residues. This CDR3 reads CASSDAGGTDTQYF.

The chain uses TRBV24-1 and TRBJ2-1; TCRdb names TRBD1, which stays unverified in the absence of DNA. CDR1 is KGHDR and CDR2 is SFDVKD in the germline V gene. The CDR3 is 15 residues long. The CDR3 is CATSERTGSYNEQFF.

The V call is TRBV20-1, the J call TRBJ2-3; absent DNA, TCRdb's TRBD1 call cannot be checked. This CDR3 is built from 16 residues. Germline CDR1 reads DFQATT; CDR2 reads SNEGSKA (reference sequence). CDR3 amino acids: CSARGGGAFTSDTQYF.

The J gene is TRBJ2-7, the V gene TRBV12-3 or TRBV12-4; the TCRdb D gene call, TRBD1, has no DNA to confirm it. CDR3 length: 16 amino acids. This chain's CDR3 is CASSSSPGQGTNEQYF.

The CDR3 here is CATSGLGQNEKLFF. The V and J genes are TRBV24-1 and TRBJ1-4; checking the TCRdb D call of TRBD1 is not possible without DNA. CDR3 length: 14 residues. CDR1 is KGHDR, CDR2 SFDVKD, per germline.

The rearrangement links TRBV4-3 to TRBJ2-5; TCRdb outputs TRBD2, but without DNA this stays unchecked. Germline V gene lookup returns CDR1 LGHNA and CDR2 YSLEER. The CDR3 runs to 15 residues. CDR3 in amino acids: CASSQDASGAETQYF.

The chain uses TRBV10-3 and TRBJ2-5; with no DNA, the TCRdb D assignment of TRBD1 cannot be verified. This CDR3 is built from 12 residues. In germline, CDR1 is ENHRY, CDR2 SYGVKD. CDR3 region: CATQGGEETQYF.

This CDR3 reads CASSPGRAYYEQYF. The chain employs TRBV7-2 and TRBJ2-7; TCRdb's assignment of TRBD2 cannot be checked, as there is no DNA. The CDR3 runs to 14 residues. Germline V gene lookup returns CDR1 SGHTA and CDR2 FQGNSA.

The chain links TRBV2 to TRBJ2-7. CDR3 length: 15 amino acids. CDR1 is SNHLY and CDR2 is FYNNEI in the germline V gene. The CDR3 here is CASSSREHSYYEQYF.

The V gene is TRBV5-1, the J gene TRBJ2-2; TCRdb proposes TRBD2, but this gene call is untestable without DNA. Per germline, CDR1 SGHRS and CDR2 YFSETQ. This CDR3 is 18 amino acids long. The CDR3 loop reads CASSLLPSGAGNTGELFF. Variable domain in full (rest from reference TRBV5-1 and TRBJ2-2): KAGVTQTPRYLIKTRGQQVTLSCSPISGHRSVSWYQQTPGQGLQFLFEYFSETQRNKGNFPGRFSGRQFSNSRSEMNVSTLELGDSALYLCASSLLPSGAGNTGELFFGEGSRLTVL.

This sequence joins TRBV12-3 or TRBV12-4 and TRBJ1-2; TCRdb calls TRBD1, which cannot be checked without DNA. The CDR3 loop spans 14 amino acids. CDR3 amino acids: CASSRRDRRYGYTF.